The 12 T cell receptor beta chains below all came from one sample that was sequenced in a study of response to subunit inactivated influenza vaccine. TCRdb re-derived calls from the RT-PCR reads in MiXCR, one entry per CDR3 protein. In the table there are roughly 650,000 distinct CDR3 sequences, approximately 15% of which are singletons. Sequencing was performed on PBMCs from blood, taken roughly 15 days before vaccination. The source of these receptors is a man aged 50-60 years who received an inactivated influenza vaccine.

The table lists this clonotype with a few counts. CDR3 in amino acids: CASTPPGGARDIQYF. The CDR3 nucleotides read TGTGCCAGCACCCCCCCGGGGGGGGCCCGGGACATTCAGTACTTC. This rearrangement joins TRBV7-9 to TRBJ2-4; 8 bases are a match to TRBD2. Trimming at V came to 7 bases and at J to 8 bases, leaving 13 bases not matched to a gene. This CDR3 is built from 15 residues. Germline V gives CDR1 SEHNR, CDR2 FQNEAQ (reference sequence).

This clonotype was observed a few times. V usage is TRBV7-9 and J usage is TRBJ2-1; D is perhaps TRBD1 or TRBD2 (6 bases each). V was trimmed by 2 bases and J by 4 bases, leaving 18 bases between them. Germline CDR1 SEHNR, CDR2 FQNEAQ (reference sequence). This CDR3 has 17 residues. The CDR3 is CASSLLGGAGDYNEQFF. CDR3 in DNA: TGTGCCAGCAGCTTATTAGGGGGAGCGGGCGATTACAATGAGCAGTTCTTC.

This clonotype was observed a handful of times. J is TRBJ2-7 and V is TRBV6-2 or TRBV6-3, with D possibly TRBD1 on 6 matching bases. Trimming pared 11 bases from V and 5 bases from J, leaving 19 bases between. This CDR3 contains 13 residues. Germline V lookup: CDR1 MNHEY, CDR2 SVGEGT. The CDR3 nucleotides are TGTGCCCATTCGGGACACCCCATCAACGAGCAGTACTTC. Protein: CAHSGHPINEQYF.

The chain is built from TRBV20-1 and TRBJ2-2, with 14 bases matching TRBD2. The V and J ends lost 6 bases and 5 bases, in that order; junction bases with no gene match: 5. The CDR3 is 15 amino acids. Per the germline V gene, CDR1 is DFQATT and CDR2 is SNEGSKA (reference sequence). Here the CDR3 DNA reads TGCAGTGCCGTAAGACTAGCGGGAGGGACCGGGGAGCTGTTTTTT. It is translated as CSAVRLAGGTGELFF.

V gene TRBV12-3 or TRBV12-4 combines with J gene TRBJ1-1; D gene unclear. V was shortened by 9 bases and J by 4 bases, with 15 bases between the two germline ends. CDR3 length equals 13 residues. The CDR3 loop reads CASTIKRFTEAFF. CDR3 coding DNA: TGTGCCAGTACAATCAAAAGGTTCACTGAAGCTTTCTTT.

The chain carries TRBV6-5 and TRBJ2-7; possible D gene TRBD2, 6 bases. V shed 0 bases and J shed 2 bases, with 8 bases lying between them. Germline V gene lookup returns CDR1 MNHEY and CDR2 SVGAGI. The CDR3 runs 14 residues. The CDR3 coding sequence is TGTGCCAGCAGTTACTCGCGGGATACCTACGAGCAGTACTTC. As protein: CASSYSRDTYEQYF.

This clonotype was counted a few times. The CDR3: CATSRDTLTGYTF. The CDR3, as DNA: TGTGCCACCAGCAGAGATACACTTACTGGCTACACCTTC. This chain connects TRBV15 to TRBJ1-2; D is unclear. V lost 0 bases and J lost 7, with 9 bases in between. The CDR3 covers 13 residues. Germline CDR1 and CDR2: LNHNV and YYDKDF (reference sequence).

The rearrangement uses TRBV3-1 and TRBJ2-7; D possibly corresponds to TRBD2 (6 bases). CDR3 size: 12 residues. Trimming took 4 bases from V and 7 from J, leaving 11 bases between them. CDR1 is LGHDT and CDR2 is YNNKEL in the germline V gene (reference sequence). In nucleotides, the CDR3 is TGTGCCAGCAGCCCCGGGGCGGGGGAGCAGTACTTC. It codes for CASSPGAGEQYF.

This clonotype was detected many times. The chain recombines TRBV12-3 or TRBV12-4 with TRBJ1-5; no firm D call. The CDR3 runs 14 residues. Trimming pared 2 bases from V and 0 bases from J, leaving 5 bases between. This CDR3 reads CASSLRVSNQPQHF. The CDR3 bases are TGTGCCAGCAGTTTAAGGGTTAGCAATCAGCCCCAGCATTTT.

The chain is built from TRBV7-9 and TRBJ2-5, with D uncertain. Germline V gives CDR1 SEHNR, CDR2 FQNEAQ (reference sequence). This CDR3 has 15 residues. V lost 5 bases to trimming and J lost 5 bases, with 18 bases between them. CDR3 protein: CASSPTGRVYETQYF. CDR3 nucleotides: TGTGCCAGCAGCCCGACCGGGCGAGTCTATGAGACCCAGTACTTC.

The gene calls are TRBV7-6 and TRBJ2-2; TRBD2 matches 14 bases. V trimming: 6 bases; J trimming: 7 bases; junction bases outside the gene matches: 16. Germline values: CDR1 SGHVS, CDR2 FNYEAQ. This CDR3 region has 19 residues. This CDR3 reads CASSSYTWTSGGFNGELFF. The CDR3 DNA reads TGTGCCAGCAGTTCTTACACCTGGACTAGCGGGGGGTTTAACGGGGAGCTGTTTTTT.

This rearrangement joins TRBV19 to TRBJ2-7; 9 bases match TRBD2. CDR1 is LNHDA and CDR2 is SQIVND in the germline V gene (reference sequence). V dropped 6 bases and J dropped 2; count of bases not matched to a gene: 5. The CDR3 is 14 amino acids. This chain's CDR3 is CASSRRTSAYEQYF. The DNA of the CDR3 is TGTGCCAGTAGCCGACGGACTAGCGCCTACGAGCAGTACTTC.